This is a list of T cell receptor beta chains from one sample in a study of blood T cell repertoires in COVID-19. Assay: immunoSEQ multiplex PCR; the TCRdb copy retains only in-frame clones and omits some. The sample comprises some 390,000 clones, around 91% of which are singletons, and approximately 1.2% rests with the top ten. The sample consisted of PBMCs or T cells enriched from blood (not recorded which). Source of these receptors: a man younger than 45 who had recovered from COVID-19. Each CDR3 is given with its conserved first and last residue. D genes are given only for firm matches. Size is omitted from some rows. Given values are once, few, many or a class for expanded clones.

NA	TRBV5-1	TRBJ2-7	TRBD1	CASAQGARTPSYEQYF	TGCGCCAGCGCCCAGGGGGCCAGAACCCCCTCCTACGAGCAGTACTTC
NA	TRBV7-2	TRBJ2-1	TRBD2	CASSLQTSAYNEQFF	TGTGCCAGCAGCTTGCAGACTAGCGCGTACAATGAGCAGTTCTTC
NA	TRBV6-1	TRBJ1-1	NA	CASSDWQGNTEAFF	TGTGCCAGCAGTGATTGGCAGGGGAACACTGAAGCTTTCTTT
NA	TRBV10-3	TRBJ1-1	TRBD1	CAIREQGDTEAFF	TGTGCCATCAGGGAACAGGGGGACACTGAAGCTTTCTTT
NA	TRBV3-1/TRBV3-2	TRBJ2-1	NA	CASSLTSSYNEQFF	TGTGCCAGCAGCCTAACTAGCAGCTACAATGAGCAGTTCTTC
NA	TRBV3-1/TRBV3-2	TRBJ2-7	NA	CASSTNRDSSYEQYF	TGTGCCAGCTCGACCAACAGGGATAGCTCCTACGAGCAGTACTTC
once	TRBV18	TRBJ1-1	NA	CASSTDQNTEAFF	TGTGCCAGCTCCACAGATCAGAACACTGAAGCTTTCTTT
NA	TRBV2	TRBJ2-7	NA	CASIGGHEQYF	TGTGCCAGCATCGGGGGGCACGAGCAGTACTTC
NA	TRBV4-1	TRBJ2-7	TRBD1	CASSLRDSFYEQYF	TGCGCCAGCAGCCTCCGGGACAGCTTCTACGAGCAGTACTTC
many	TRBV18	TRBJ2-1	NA	CASSPSRNEQFF	TGTGCCAGCTCCCCATCTAGAAATGAGCAGTTCTTC
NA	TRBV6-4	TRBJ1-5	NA	CASSPERAQPQHF	TGTGCCAGCAGTCCCGAGAGGGCTCAGCCCCAGCATTTT
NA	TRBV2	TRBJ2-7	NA	CASSRPPVYEQYF	TGTGCCAGCAGCAGGCCCCCCGTCTACGAGCAGTACTTC
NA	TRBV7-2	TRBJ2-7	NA	CASSLYLGEQYF	TGTGCCAGCAGCTTATATCTCGGGGAGCAGTACTTC
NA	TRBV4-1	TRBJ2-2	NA	CASSPLGPRANTGELFF	TGCGCCAGCAGTCCTTTGGGGCCACGGGCGAACACCGGGGAGCTGTTTTTT
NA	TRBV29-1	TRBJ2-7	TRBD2	CSVEGGLAMDYEQYF	TGCAGCGTTGAAGGTGGACTAGCGATGGACTACGAGCAGTACTTC
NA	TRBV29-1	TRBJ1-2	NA	CSVEDRGGNYGYTF	TGCAGCGTTGAGGATAGGGGGGGGAACTATGGCTACACCTTC
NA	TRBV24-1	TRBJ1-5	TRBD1	CATSARDRGSNQPQHF	TGTGCCACCAGTGCCCGGGACAGAGGGAGCAATCAGCCCCAGCATTTT
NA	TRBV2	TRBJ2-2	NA	CASSEPDGGNTGELFF	TGTGCCAGCAGTGAACCGGACGGGGGAAACACCGGGGAGCTGTTTTTT
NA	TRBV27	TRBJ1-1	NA	CASSLRPGNTEAFF	TGTGCCAGCAGTTTAAGGCCGGGGAACACTGAAGCTTTCTTT
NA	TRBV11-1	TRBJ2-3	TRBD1	CASSHGTGGTDTQYF	TGTGCCAGCAGCCACGGGACAGGGGGTACAGATACGCAGTATTTT
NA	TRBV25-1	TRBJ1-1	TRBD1	CASSDTRQGDTEAFF	TGTGCCAGCAGTGACACAAGACAGGGCGACACTGAAGCTTTCTTT
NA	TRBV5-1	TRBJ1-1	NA	CASSLLPRGTGNTEAFF	TGCGCCAGCAGCTTGTTACCCAGGGGAACGGGGAACACTGAAGCTTTCTTT
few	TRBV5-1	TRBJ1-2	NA	CASSLDREDYGYTF	TGCGCCAGCAGCTTGGACAGGGAAGACTATGGCTACACCTTC
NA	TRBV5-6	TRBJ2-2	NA	CASSLDGVGGAYGTGELFF	TGTGCCAGCAGCTTGGACGGGGTAGGAGGGGCTTATGGAACCGGGGAGCTGTTTTTT
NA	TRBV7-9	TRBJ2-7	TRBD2	CASSLDRDYFYEQYF	TGTGCCAGCAGCTTAGACCGGGACTACTTCTACGAGCAGTACTTC
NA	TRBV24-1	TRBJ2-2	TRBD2	CATSDSLGLAGGPRTGELFF	TGTGCCACCAGTGATTCATTGGGACTAGCGGGAGGGCCGAGGACCGGGGAGCTGTTTTTT
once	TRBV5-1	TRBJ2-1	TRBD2	CASSLAGTSGNEQFF	TGCGCCAGCAGCTTGGCCGGGACTAGCGGCAATGAGCAGTTCTTC
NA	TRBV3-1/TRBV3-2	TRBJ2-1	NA	CASSPPRGANEQFF	TGTGCCAGCAGCCCCCCCCGCGGGGCCAATGAGCAGTTCTTC
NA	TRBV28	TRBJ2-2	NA	CASSLYGNTGELFF	TGTGCCAGCAGTTTATACGGGAACACCGGGGAGCTGTTTTTT
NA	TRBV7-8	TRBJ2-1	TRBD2	CASSLIPLAGGEQFF	TGTGCCAGCAGCTTAATCCCACTAGCGGGGGGGGAGCAGTTCTTC
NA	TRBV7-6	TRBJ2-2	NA	CASSHKNTGELFF	TGTGCCAGCAGCCACAAGAACACCGGGGAGCTGTTTTTT
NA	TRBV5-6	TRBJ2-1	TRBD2	CASSGAGGVQFF	TGTGCCAGCAGCGGAGCGGGAGGGGTGCAGTTCTTC
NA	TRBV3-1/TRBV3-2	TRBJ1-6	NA	CASSPEGQLLNSPLHF	TGTGCCAGCAGCCCTGAAGGACAGCTCCTTAATTCACCCCTCCACTTT
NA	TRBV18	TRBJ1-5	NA	CASSAGANQPQHF	TGTGCCAGCTCGGCGGGGGCTAATCAGCCCCAGCATTTT
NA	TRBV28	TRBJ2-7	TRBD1	CASSPGQGRWQYF	TGTGCCAGCAGCCCCGGACAGGGAAGGTGGCAGTACTTC
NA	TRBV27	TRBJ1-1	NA	CASSLQHKKNTEAFF	TGTGCCAGCAGTTTACAACACAAGAAGAACACTGAAGCTTTCTTT
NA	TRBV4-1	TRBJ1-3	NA	CASSQVPSSGSTIYF	TGCGCCAGCAGCCAAGTACCTAGCTCTGGAAGCACCATATATTTT
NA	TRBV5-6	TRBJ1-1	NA	CASSLQGEAFF	TGTGCCAGCAGCTTACAGGGTGAAGCTTTCTTT
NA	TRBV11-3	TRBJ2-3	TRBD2	CASSPGLAGDTQYF	TGTGCCAGCAGCCCGGGACTAGCCGGAGATACGCAGTATTTT
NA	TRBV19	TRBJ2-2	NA	CASKGSPGEATGELFF	TGTGCCAGTAAGGGAAGTCCGGGGGAGGCCACCGGGGAGCTGTTTTTT
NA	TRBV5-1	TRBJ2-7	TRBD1	CASSPGQGLGYEQYF	TGCGCCAGCAGCCCGGGACAGGGATTAGGATACGAGCAGTACTTC
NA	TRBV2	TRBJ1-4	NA	CASNPQEEKLFF	TGTGCCAGCAATCCTCAGGAAGAAAAACTGTTTTTT
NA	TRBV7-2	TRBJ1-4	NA	CASSLNGALTNEKLFF	TGTGCCAGCAGCTTAAATGGGGCCTTAACTAATGAAAAACTGTTTTTT
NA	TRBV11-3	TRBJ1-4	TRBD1	CASSCESRDRGEKLFF	TGTGCCAGCAGCTGTGAATCCCGGGACAGGGGTGAAAAACTGTTTTTT
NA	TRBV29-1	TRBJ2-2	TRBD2	CSVGTSGSTDTGELFF	TGCAGCGTTGGGACTAGCGGGAGTACGGACACCGGGGAGCTGTTTTTT
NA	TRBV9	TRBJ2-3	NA	CASSVDPAEGTDTQYF	TGTGCCAGCAGCGTAGACCCAGCGGAGGGCACAGATACGCAGTATTTT
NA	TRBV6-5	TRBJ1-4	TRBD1	CASSSWTGSNEKLFF	TGTGCCAGCAGTTCTTGGACAGGGAGTAATGAAAAACTGTTTTTT
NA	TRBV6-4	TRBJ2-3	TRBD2	CASSDSAGATDTQYF	TGTGCCAGCAGTGACTCAGCGGGAGCCACAGATACGCAGTATTTT
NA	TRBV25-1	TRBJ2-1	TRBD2	CASSDSRTSGRGYNEQFF	TGTGCCAGCAGTGATTCACGGACTAGCGGGAGGGGCTACAATGAGCAGTTCTTC
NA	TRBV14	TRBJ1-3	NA	CASRLGGANTIYF	TGTGCCAGCAGACTAGGTGGTGCAAACACCATATATTTT
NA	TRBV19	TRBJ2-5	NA	CASSIDVGGYQETQYF	TGTGCCAGTAGTATAGATGTAGGCGGGTACCAAGAGACCCAGTACTTC
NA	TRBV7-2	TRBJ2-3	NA	CASSYGTGIGHTQYF	TGTGCCAGCAGCTACGGGACTGGAATTGGACATACGCAGTATTTT
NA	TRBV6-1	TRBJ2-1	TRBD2	CASSVDPLAGVSYEQFF	TGTGCCAGCAGTGTCGATCCACTAGCGGGAGTAAGCTATGAGCAGTTCTTC
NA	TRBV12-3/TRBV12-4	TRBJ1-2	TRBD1	CASSPTGGYGYTF	TGTGCCAGCAGTCCTACAGGGGGTTATGGCTACACCTTC
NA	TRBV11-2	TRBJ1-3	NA	CASSLDRVISGNTIYF	TGTGCCAGCAGCTTAGATCGAGTGATCTCTGGAAACACCATATATTTT